There are many counts of the clone carrying this TCR beta chain. Its antigen is unidentified. This entry comes from a study of T-cell reconstitution after alpha-beta-depleted transplantation in children. The CDR3 spans 18 residues. CDR1 is DFQATT, CDR2 SNEGSKA, per germline (reference sequence). Trimming removed 4 bases from V and 9 bases from J; junction bases left unmatched: 15. The TCRbeta library was prepared with unique molecular identifiers. Each CDR3 protein is one row after TCRdb ran MiXCR on the PCR reads. The repertoire holds around 700,000 distinct CDR3 sequences, with about an eighth as singletons. Study-level points and caveats: The origin of alpha-beta T cells about two months after transplant was reportedly several hundred expanded graft clones.

V usage is TRBV20-1 and J usage is TRBJ2-1; the match to TRBD2 covers 16 bases. The clonotype originates from a girl aged 2-15 years with congenital amegakaryocytic thrombocytopenia, due to receive a stem cell transplant. The sequencing here drew on PBMCs, taken before TCRalphabeta/CD19-depleted stem cell transplant. Here the CDR3 DNA reads TGCAGTGCTACCACCGGGACTAGCGGGAGGGTACTGGCAACTGAGCAGTTCTTC. It encodes CSATTGTSGRVLATEQFF.